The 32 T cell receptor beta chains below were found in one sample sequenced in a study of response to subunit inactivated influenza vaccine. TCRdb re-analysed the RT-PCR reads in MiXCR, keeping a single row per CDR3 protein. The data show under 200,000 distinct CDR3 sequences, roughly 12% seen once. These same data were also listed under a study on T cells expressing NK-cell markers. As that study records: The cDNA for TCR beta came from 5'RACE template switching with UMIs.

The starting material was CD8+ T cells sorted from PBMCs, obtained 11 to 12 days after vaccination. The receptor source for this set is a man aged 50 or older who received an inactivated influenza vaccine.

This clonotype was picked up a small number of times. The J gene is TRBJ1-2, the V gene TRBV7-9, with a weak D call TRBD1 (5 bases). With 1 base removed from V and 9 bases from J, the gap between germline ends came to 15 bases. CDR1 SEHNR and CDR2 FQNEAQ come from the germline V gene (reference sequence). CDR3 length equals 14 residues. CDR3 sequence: CASSLDNGRQRYTF. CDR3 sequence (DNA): TGTGCCAGCAGCTTAGATAATGGTCGACAGCGCTACACCTTC.

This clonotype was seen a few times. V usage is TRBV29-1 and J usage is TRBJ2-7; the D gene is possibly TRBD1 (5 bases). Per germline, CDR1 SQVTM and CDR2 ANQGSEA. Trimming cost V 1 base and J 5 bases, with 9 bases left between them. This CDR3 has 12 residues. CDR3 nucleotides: TGCAGCGTTGAAGTGGGCAGGGACGAGCAGTACTTC. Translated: CSVEVGRDEQYF.

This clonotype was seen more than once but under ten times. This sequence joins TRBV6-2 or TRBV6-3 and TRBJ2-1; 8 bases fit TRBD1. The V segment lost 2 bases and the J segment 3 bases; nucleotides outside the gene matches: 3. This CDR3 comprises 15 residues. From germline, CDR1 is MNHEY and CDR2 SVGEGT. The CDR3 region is CASSYMGQDYNEQFF. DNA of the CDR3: TGTGCCAGCAGTTACATGGGACAGGACTACAATGAGCAGTTCTTC.

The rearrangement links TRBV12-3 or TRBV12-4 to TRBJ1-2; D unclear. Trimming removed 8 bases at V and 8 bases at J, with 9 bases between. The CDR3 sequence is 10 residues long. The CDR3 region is CASGSGGYTF. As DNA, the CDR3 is TGTGCCAGCGGAAGTGGGGGCTACACCTTC.

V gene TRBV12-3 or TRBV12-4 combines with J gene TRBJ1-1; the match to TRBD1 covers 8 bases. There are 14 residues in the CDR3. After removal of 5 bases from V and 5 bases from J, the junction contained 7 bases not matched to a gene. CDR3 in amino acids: CASSPTGGQTEAFF. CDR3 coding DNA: TGTGCCAGCAGTCCCACAGGGGGACAGACTGAAGCTTTCTTT.

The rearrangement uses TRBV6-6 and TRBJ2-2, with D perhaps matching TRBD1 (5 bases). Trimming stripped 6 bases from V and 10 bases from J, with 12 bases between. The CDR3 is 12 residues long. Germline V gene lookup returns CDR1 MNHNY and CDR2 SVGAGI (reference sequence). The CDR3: CASSTRVTELFF. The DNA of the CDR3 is TGTGCCAGCAGCACCAGGGTTACGGAGCTGTTTTTT.

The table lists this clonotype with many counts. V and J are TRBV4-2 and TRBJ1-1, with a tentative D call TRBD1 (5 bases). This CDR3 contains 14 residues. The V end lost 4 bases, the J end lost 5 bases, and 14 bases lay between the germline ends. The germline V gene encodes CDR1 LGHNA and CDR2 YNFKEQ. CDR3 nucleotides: TGTGCCAGCAGCCTCGAGGGACGGGGGACTGAAGCTTTCTTT. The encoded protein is CASSLEGRGTEAFF.

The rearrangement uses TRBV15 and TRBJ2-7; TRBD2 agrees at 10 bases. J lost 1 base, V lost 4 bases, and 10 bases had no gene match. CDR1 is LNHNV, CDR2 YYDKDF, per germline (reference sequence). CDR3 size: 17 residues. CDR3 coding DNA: TGTGCCACCAGCACCATTCCAGTGACTAGCGGGTCCTACGAGCAGTACTTC. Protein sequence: CATSTIPVTSGSYEQYF.

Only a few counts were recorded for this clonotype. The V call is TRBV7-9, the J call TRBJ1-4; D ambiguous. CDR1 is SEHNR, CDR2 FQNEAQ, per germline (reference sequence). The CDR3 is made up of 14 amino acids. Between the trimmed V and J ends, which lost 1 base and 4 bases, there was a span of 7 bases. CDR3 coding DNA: TGTGCCAGCAGCTTAGAGGCCTATAATGAAAAACTGTTTTTT. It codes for CASSLEAYNEKLFF.

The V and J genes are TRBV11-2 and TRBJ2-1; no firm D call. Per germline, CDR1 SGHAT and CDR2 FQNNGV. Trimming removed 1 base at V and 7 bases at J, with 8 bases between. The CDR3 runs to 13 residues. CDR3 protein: CASSLGASNEQFF. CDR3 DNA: TGTGCCAGCAGCTTAGGGGCCTCAAATGAGCAGTTCTTC.

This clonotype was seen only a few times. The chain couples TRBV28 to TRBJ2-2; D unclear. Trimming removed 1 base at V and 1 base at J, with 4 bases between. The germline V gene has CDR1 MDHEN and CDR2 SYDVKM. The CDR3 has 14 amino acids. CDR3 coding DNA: TGTGCCAGCAGTTTATATGAGAACACCGGGGAGCTGTTTTTT. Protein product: CASSLYENTGELFF.

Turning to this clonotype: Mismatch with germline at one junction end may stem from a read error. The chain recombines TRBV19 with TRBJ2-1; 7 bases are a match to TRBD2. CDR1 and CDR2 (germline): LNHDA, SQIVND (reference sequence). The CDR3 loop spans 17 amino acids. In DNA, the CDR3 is TGTGCCAGTAGTATAGATCTCCCTAGCGGATCCTACAATGAGCAGCTCTTC. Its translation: CASSIDLPSGSYNEQLF.

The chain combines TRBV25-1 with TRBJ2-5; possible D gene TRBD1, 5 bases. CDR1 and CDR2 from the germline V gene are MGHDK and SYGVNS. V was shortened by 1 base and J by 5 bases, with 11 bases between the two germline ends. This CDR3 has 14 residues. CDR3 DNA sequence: TGTGCCAGCAGTGAATTGGCAGGGCTGGAGACCCAGTACTTC. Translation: CASSELAGLETQYF.

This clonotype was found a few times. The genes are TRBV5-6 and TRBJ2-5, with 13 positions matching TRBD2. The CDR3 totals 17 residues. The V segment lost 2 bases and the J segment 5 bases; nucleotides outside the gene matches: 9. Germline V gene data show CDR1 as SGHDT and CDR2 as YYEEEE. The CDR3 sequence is CASSFPGLAGTWETQYF. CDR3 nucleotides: TGTGCCAGCAGCTTCCCGGGACTAGCGGGAACCTGGGAGACCCAGTACTTC.

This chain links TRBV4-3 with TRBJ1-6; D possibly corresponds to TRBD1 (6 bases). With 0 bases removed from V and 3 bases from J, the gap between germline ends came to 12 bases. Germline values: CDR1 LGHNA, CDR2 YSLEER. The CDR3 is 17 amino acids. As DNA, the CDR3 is TGCGCCAGCAGCCAAGATCGTGACAGGCTCTATAATTCACCCCTCCACTTT. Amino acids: CASSQDRDRLYNSPLHF.

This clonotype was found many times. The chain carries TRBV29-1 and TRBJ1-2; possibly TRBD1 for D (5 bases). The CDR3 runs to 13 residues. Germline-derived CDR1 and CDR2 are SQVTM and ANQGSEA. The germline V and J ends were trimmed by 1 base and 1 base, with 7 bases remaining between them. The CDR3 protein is CSVEGDLNYGYTF. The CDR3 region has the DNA TGCAGCGTTGAAGGGGACCTTAACTATGGCTACACCTTC.

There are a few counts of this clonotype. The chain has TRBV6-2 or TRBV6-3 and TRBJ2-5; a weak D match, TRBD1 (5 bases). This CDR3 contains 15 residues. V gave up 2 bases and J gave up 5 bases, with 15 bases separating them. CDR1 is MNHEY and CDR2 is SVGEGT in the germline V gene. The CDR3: CASSYVGAVGETQYF. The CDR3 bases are TGTGCCAGCAGTTACGTTGGGGCAGTTGGGGAGACCCAGTACTTC.

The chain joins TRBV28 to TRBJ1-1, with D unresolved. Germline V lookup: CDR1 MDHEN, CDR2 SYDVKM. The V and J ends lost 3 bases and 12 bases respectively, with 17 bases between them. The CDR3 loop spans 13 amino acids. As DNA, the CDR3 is TGTGCCAGCAGTTTTATGGGGAACACTGGGCCTTTCTTT. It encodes CASSFMGNTGPFF.

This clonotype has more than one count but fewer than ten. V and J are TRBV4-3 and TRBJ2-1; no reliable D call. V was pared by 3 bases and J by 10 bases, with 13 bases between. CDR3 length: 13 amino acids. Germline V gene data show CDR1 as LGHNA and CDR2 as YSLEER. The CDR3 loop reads CASSQGGLKEQFF. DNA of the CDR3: TGCGCCAGCAGCCAGGGCGGTCTTAAGGAGCAGTTCTTC.

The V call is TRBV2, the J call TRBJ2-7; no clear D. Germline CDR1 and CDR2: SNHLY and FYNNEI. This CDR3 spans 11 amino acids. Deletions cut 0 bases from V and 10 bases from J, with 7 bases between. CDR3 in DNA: TGTGCCAGCAGTGAAGCTAGGGAACAGTACTTC. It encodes CASSEAREQYF. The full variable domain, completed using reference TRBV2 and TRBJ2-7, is EPEVTQTPSHQVTQMGQEVILRCVPISNHLYFYWYRQILGQKVEFLVSFYNNEISEKSEIFDDQFSVERPDGSNFTLKIRSTKLEDSAMYFCASSEAREQYFGPGTRLTVT.

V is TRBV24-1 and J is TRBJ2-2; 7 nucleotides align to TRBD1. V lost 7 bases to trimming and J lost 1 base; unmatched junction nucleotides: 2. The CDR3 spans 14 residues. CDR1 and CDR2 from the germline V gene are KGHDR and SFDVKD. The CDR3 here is CATSRTGNTGELFF. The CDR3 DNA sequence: TGTGCCACCAGCCGGACAGGGAACACCGGGGAGCTGTTTTTT.

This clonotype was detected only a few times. CDR3 in DNA: TGTGCCATCAGTGAGCCCGGACAGGGGATTTACGAGCAGTACTTC. Its translation is CAISEPGQGIYEQYF. The chain is built from TRBV10-3 and TRBJ2-7, with 9 positions matching TRBD1. The V gene end was trimmed by 2 bases and the J gene end by 4 bases; junction bases not matched to a gene: 6. The CDR3 extends over 15 amino acids. The germline V gene encodes CDR1 ENHRY and CDR2 SYGVKD.

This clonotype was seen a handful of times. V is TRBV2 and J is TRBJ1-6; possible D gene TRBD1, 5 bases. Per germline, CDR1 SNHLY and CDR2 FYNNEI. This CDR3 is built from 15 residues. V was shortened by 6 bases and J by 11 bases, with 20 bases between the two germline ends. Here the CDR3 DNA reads TGTGCCAGCAGCCTCAGACTAGGGGAAGGTCCACCCCTCCACTTT. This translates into CASSLRLGEGPPLHF.

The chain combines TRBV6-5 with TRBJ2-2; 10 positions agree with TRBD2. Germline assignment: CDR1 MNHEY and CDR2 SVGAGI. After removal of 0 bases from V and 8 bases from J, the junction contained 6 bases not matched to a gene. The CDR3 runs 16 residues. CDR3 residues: CASSYSTLAGVGELFF. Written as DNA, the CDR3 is TGTGCCAGCAGTTACTCGACGCTAGCGGGGGTGGGGGAGCTGTTTTTT.

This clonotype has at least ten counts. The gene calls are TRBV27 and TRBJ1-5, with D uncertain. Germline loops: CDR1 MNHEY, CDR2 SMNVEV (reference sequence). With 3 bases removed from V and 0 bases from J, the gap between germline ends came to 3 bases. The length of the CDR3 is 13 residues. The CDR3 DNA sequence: TGTGCCAGCAGTTTTAATAGCAATCAGCCCCAGCATTTT. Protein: CASSFNSNQPQHF.

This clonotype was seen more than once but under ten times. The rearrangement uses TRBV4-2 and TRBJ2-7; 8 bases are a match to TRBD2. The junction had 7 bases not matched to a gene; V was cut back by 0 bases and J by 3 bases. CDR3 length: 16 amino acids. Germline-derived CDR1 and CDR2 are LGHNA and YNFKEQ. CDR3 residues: CASSQEFTSGYYEQYF. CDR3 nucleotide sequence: TGTGCCAGCAGCCAAGAATTCACTAGCGGATACTACGAGCAGTACTTC.

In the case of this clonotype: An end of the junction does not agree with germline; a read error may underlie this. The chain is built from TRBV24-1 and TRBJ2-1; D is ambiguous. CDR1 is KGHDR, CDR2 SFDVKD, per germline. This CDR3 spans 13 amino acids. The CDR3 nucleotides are TGTGCCACTAGTGATTTGCCGGTCAGTGAGCAGTTCTTC. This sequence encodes CATSDLPVSEQFF.

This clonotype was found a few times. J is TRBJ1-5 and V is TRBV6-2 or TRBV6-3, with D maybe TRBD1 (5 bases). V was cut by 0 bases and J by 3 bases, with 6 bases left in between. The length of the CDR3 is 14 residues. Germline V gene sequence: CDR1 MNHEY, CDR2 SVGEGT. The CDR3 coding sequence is TGTGCCAGCAGTTACTCAGGGGTCAATCAGCCCCAGCATTTT. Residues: CASSYSGVNQPQHF.

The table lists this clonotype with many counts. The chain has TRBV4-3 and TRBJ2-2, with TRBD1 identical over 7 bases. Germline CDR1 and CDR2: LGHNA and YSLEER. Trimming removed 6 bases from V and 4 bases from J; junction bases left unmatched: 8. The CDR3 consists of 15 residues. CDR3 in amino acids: CASSWFAGGTGELFF. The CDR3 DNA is TGCGCCAGCAGTTGGTTCGCAGGGGGCACCGGGGAGCTGTTTTTT.

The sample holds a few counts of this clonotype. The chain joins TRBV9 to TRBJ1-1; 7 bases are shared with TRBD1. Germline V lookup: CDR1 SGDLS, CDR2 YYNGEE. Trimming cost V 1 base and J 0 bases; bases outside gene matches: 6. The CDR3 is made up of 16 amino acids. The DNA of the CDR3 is TGTGCCAGCAGCGTATGGACAGGCGCCTTGAACACTGAAGCTTTCTTT. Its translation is CASSVWTGALNTEAFF. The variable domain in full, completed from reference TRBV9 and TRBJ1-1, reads DSGVTQTPKHLITATGQRVTLRCSPRSGDLSVYWYQQSLDQGLQFLIQYYNGEERAKGNILERFSAQQFPDLHSELNLSSLELGDSALYFCASSVWTGALNTEAFFGQGTRLTVV.

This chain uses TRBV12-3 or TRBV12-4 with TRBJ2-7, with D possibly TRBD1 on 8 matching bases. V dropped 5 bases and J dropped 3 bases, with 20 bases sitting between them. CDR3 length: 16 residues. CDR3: CASSPQDREGIYEQYF. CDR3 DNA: TGTGCCAGCAGTCCCCAGGACAGGGAGGGGATCTACGAGCAGTACTTC.

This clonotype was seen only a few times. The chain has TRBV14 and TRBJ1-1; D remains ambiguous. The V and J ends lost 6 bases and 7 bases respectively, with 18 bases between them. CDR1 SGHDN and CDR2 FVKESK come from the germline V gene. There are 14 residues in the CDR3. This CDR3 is CASSSDPNAYEAFF. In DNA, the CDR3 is TGTGCCAGCAGTTCCGACCCTAATGCGTATGAAGCTTTCTTT.